This is a list of T cell receptor beta chains from one sample in a study of cytomegalovirus exposure and HLA in healthy donors. Some clones are missing from TCRdb's copy, which holds only in-frame ones; the method was immunoSEQ multiplex PCR. The sample holds 100,000 to 150,000 clones, around 81% seen once. Sequencing used PBMCs. These TCRs come from a man aged 18 to 29 in good health and CMV-seronegative. Each CDR3 is given with its conserved first and last residue. Fields, in order: CDR3 protein, CDR3 DNA, clone size, CDR3 length, D gene, V gene, J gene. D genes are given only for firm matches. The size of a clone is reported for some rows only, either as once, few or many, or as a class for expanded clones.

cdr3_aa: CASTRLGGMNTEAFF; cdr3_nt: TGTGCCAGCACCCGGCTTGGGGGGATGAACACTGAAGCTTTCTTT; clone_size: -; cdr3_length: 15; d_call: -; v_call: TRBV25-1; j_call: TRBJ1-1
cdr3_aa: CASSRGGALTDTQYF; cdr3_nt: TGTGCCAGCAGCCGCGGGGGGGCGTTAACAGATACGCAGTATTTT; clone_size: -; cdr3_length: 15; d_call: TRBD2; v_call: TRBV25-1; j_call: TRBJ2-3
cdr3_aa: CASSVSGETQYF; cdr3_nt: TGTGCCAGCAGTGTTTCGGGAGAGACCCAGTACTTC; clone_size: few; cdr3_length: 12; d_call: -; v_call: TRBV25-1; j_call: TRBJ2-5
cdr3_aa: CSVESGRRETQYF; cdr3_nt: TGCAGCGTTGAATCTGGGCGAAGGGAGACCCAGTACTTC; clone_size: -; cdr3_length: 13; d_call: -; v_call: TRBV29-1; j_call: TRBJ2-5
cdr3_aa: CASSFNRGPPGNTIYF; cdr3_nt: TGTGCCAGCAGCTTCAACAGGGGACCCCCTGGAAACACCATATATTTT; clone_size: -; cdr3_length: 16; d_call: TRBD1; v_call: TRBV7-2; j_call: TRBJ1-3
cdr3_aa: CASSWSWDTEAFF; cdr3_nt: TGTGCCAGCAGCTGGAGTTGGGACACTGAAGCTTTCTTT; clone_size: -; cdr3_length: 13; d_call: -; v_call: TRBV5-6; j_call: TRBJ1-1
cdr3_aa: CASSAHTGDQETQYF; cdr3_nt: TGTGCCAGCAGCGCCCATACAGGAGACCAAGAGACCCAGTACTTC; clone_size: -; cdr3_length: 15; d_call: -; v_call: TRBV9; j_call: TRBJ2-5
cdr3_aa: CSAPYRVEQYF; cdr3_nt: TGCAGTGCCCCGTACAGGGTTGAGCAGTACTTC; clone_size: -; cdr3_length: 11; d_call: -; v_call: TRBV20-1; j_call: TRBJ2-7
cdr3_aa: CASTGTSKETQYF; cdr3_nt: TGTGCCAGCACCGGGACTTCCAAAGAGACCCAGTACTTC; clone_size: few; cdr3_length: 13; d_call: -; v_call: TRBV6-5; j_call: TRBJ2-5
cdr3_aa: CASNQGYTLGYTF; cdr3_nt: TGTGCCAGCAACCAGGGGTATACATTAGGCTACACCTTC; clone_size: -; cdr3_length: 13; d_call: -; v_call: TRBV6-1; j_call: TRBJ1-2
cdr3_aa: CASSLVAGDGPQHF; cdr3_nt: TGTGCCAGCAGCTTAGTAGCAGGGGATGGGCCCCAGCATTTT; clone_size: -; cdr3_length: 14; d_call: -; v_call: TRBV13; j_call: TRBJ1-5
cdr3_aa: CASSFPKTGESSYEQYF; cdr3_nt: TGTGCCAGCAGTTTCCCAAAGACAGGGGAGAGCTCCTACGAGCAGTACTTC; clone_size: -; cdr3_length: 17; d_call: TRBD1; v_call: TRBV28; j_call: TRBJ2-7
cdr3_aa: CAWSATRRKTQYF; cdr3_nt: TGTGCCTGGAGTGCCACTAGGCGGAAGACCCAGTACTTC; clone_size: -; cdr3_length: 13; d_call: -; v_call: TRBV30; j_call: TRBJ2-5
cdr3_aa: CASSFDVPFGDTGELFF; cdr3_nt: TGTGCCAGCAGCTTCGACGTCCCCTTCGGGGACACCGGGGAGCTGTTTTTT; clone_size: -; cdr3_length: 17; d_call: -; v_call: TRBV28; j_call: TRBJ2-2
cdr3_aa: CASIIGGENQPQHF; cdr3_nt: TGTGCCAGCATTATTGGGGGGGAGAATCAGCCCCAGCATTTT; clone_size: -; cdr3_length: 14; d_call: -; v_call: TRBV28; j_call: TRBJ1-5
cdr3_aa: CSVVRDRDGGYTF; cdr3_nt: TGCAGCGTAGTCCGGGACAGGGATGGTGGCTACACCTTC; clone_size: -; cdr3_length: 13; d_call: TRBD1; v_call: TRBV29-1; j_call: TRBJ1-2
cdr3_aa: CAWWRQGMASYTF; cdr3_nt: TGTGCCTGGTGGCGGCAGGGAATGGCTAGCTACACCTTC; clone_size: -; cdr3_length: 13; d_call: -; v_call: TRBV30; j_call: TRBJ1-2
cdr3_aa: CASSSPTGKRANYGYTF; cdr3_nt: TGTGCCAGCAGCTCTCCGACAGGGAAAAGAGCTAACTATGGCTACACCTTC; clone_size: -; cdr3_length: 17; d_call: TRBD1; v_call: TRBV11-2; j_call: TRBJ1-2
cdr3_aa: CASSSPGQGLVEDGYTF; cdr3_nt: TGCGCCAGCAGCTCCCCGGGACAGGGGCTAGTTGAAGATGGCTACACCTTC; clone_size: -; cdr3_length: 17; d_call: TRBD1; v_call: TRBV5-1; j_call: TRBJ1-2
cdr3_aa: CASSPRTGGADTQYF; cdr3_nt: TGTGCCAGCAGTCCTCGGACAGGGGGCGCAGATACGCAGTATTTT; clone_size: -; cdr3_length: 15; d_call: TRBD1; v_call: TRBV28; j_call: TRBJ2-3
cdr3_aa: CASSLVTGDNEQFF; cdr3_nt: TGTGCCAGCAGCTTAGTAACAGGGGACAATGAGCAGTTCTTC; clone_size: -; cdr3_length: 14; d_call: TRBD1; v_call: TRBV7-8; j_call: TRBJ2-1
cdr3_aa: CAKRPQGDETEAFF; cdr3_nt: TGTGCCAAGCGCCCACAGGGGGATGAGACTGAAGCTTTCTTT; clone_size: few; cdr3_length: 14; d_call: TRBD1; v_call: TRBV5-3; j_call: TRBJ1-1
cdr3_aa: CASSSTSGGYNEQFF; cdr3_nt: TGCGCCAGCAGCTCGACTAGCGGGGGCTACAATGAGCAGTTCTTC; clone_size: -; cdr3_length: 15; d_call: TRBD2; v_call: TRBV10-1; j_call: TRBJ2-1
cdr3_aa: CASSVEVAGFYEQYF; cdr3_nt: TGTGCCAGCAGCGTAGAGGTAGCGGGGTTCTACGAGCAGTACTTC; clone_size: -; cdr3_length: 15; d_call: TRBD2; v_call: TRBV9; j_call: TRBJ2-7
cdr3_aa: CASSTFVGQGHYGYTF; cdr3_nt: TGTGCCAGCAGTACCTTCGTGGGACAGGGCCACTATGGCTACACCTTC; clone_size: -; cdr3_length: 16; d_call: TRBD1; v_call: TRBV27; j_call: TRBJ1-2
cdr3_aa: CASSNRDIHGYTF; cdr3_nt: TGTGCCAGCAGCAACCGGGACATCCACGGCTACACCTTC; clone_size: -; cdr3_length: 13; d_call: -; v_call: TRBV5-6; j_call: TRBJ1-2
cdr3_aa: CASSPTPTEKNGYTF; cdr3_nt: TGTGCCAGCAGTCCAACCCCGACAGAGAAAAATGGCTACACCTTC; clone_size: -; cdr3_length: 15; d_call: -; v_call: TRBV28; j_call: TRBJ1-2
cdr3_aa: CASSHVGRNGGNQPQHF; cdr3_nt: TGTGCCAGCAGCCACGTTGGACGGAACGGGGGGAATCAGCCCCAGCATTTT; clone_size: -; cdr3_length: 17; d_call: -; v_call: TRBV7-8; j_call: TRBJ1-5
cdr3_aa: CASSSIGTGEGINQPQHF; cdr3_nt: TGTGCCAGCAGCTCGATAGGGACAGGGGAGGGGATCAATCAGCCCCAGCATTTT; clone_size: -; cdr3_length: 18; d_call: TRBD1; v_call: TRBV7-2; j_call: TRBJ1-5
cdr3_aa: CASSLEGGFDEQYF; cdr3_nt: TGTGCCAGCAGCTTAGAGGGTGGATTCGACGAGCAGTACTTC; clone_size: -; cdr3_length: 14; d_call: -; v_call: TRBV5-6; j_call: TRBJ2-7
cdr3_aa: CASSLVRDRDAFF; cdr3_nt: TGTGCCAGCAGCTTAGTAAGGGACAGGGACGCTTTCTTT; clone_size: -; cdr3_length: 13; d_call: TRBD1; v_call: TRBV7-8; j_call: TRBJ1-1
cdr3_aa: CASSLTGTDYEQYF; cdr3_nt: TGTGCCAGCAGCTTAACCGGGACAGACTACGAGCAGTACTTC; clone_size: -; cdr3_length: 14; d_call: TRBD1; v_call: TRBV7-9; j_call: TRBJ2-7
cdr3_aa: CASSKRRATEAFF; cdr3_nt: TGTGCCAGCAGCAAACGCAGGGCCACTGAAGCTTTCTTT; clone_size: -; cdr3_length: 13; d_call: -; v_call: TRBV21-1; j_call: TRBJ1-1
cdr3_aa: CASRNRGLTGELFF; cdr3_nt: TGTGCCAGCAGAAACAGGGGTTTGACCGGGGAGCTGTTTTTT; clone_size: -; cdr3_length: 14; d_call: TRBD1; v_call: TRBV5-6; j_call: TRBJ2-2
cdr3_aa: CASSGGGSSNEKLFF; cdr3_nt: TGTGCCAGCAGCGGTGGGGGCAGCAGTAATGAAAAACTGTTTTTT; clone_size: -; cdr3_length: 15; d_call: -; v_call: TRBV9; j_call: TRBJ1-4
cdr3_aa: CASSLSRDLRKETQYF; cdr3_nt: TGTGCCAGCAGCCTATCGCGGGACTTGAGGAAAGAGACCCAGTACTTC; clone_size: -; cdr3_length: 16; d_call: -; v_call: TRBV7-6; j_call: TRBJ2-5
cdr3_aa: CASNPGQGNTIYF; cdr3_nt: TGTGCCAGCAATCCGGGACAGGGAAACACCATATATTTT; clone_size: -; cdr3_length: 13; d_call: TRBD1; v_call: TRBV6-5; j_call: TRBJ1-3
cdr3_aa: CASSSSGGYGEQFF; cdr3_nt: TGTGCCAGCAGCTCCTCAGGGGGATACGGTGAGCAGTTCTTC; clone_size: -; cdr3_length: 14; d_call: TRBD1; v_call: TRBV5-4; j_call: TRBJ2-1
cdr3_aa: CASRGVLNTGELFF; cdr3_nt: TGTGCCAGTAGGGGAGTCCTGAACACCGGGGAGCTGTTTTTT; clone_size: -; cdr3_length: 14; d_call: -; v_call: TRBV19; j_call: TRBJ2-2
cdr3_aa: CASSQDPGLAGTDTQYF; cdr3_nt: TGCGCCAGCAGCCAAGACCCGGGACTAGCGGGAACAGATACGCAGTATTTT; clone_size: -; cdr3_length: 17; d_call: TRBD2; v_call: TRBV4-3; j_call: TRBJ2-3
cdr3_aa: CASSLDQMSHNEQFF; cdr3_nt: TGCGCCAGCAGCTTGGATCAGATGTCCCACAATGAGCAGTTCTTC; clone_size: -; cdr3_length: 15; d_call: -; v_call: TRBV5-1; j_call: TRBJ2-1
cdr3_aa: CASGQGAYNSPLHF; cdr3_nt: TGTGCCAGCGGACAGGGGGCGTATAATTCACCCCTCCACTTT; clone_size: -; cdr3_length: 14; d_call: TRBD1; v_call: TRBV6-5; j_call: TRBJ1-6
cdr3_aa: CASSLVAVLRENMNTEAFF; cdr3_nt: TGTGCCAGCAGCTTGGTCGCGGTTCTTCGTGAAAACATGAACACTGAAGCTTTCTTT; clone_size: -; cdr3_length: 19; d_call: -; v_call: TRBV5-4; j_call: TRBJ1-1
cdr3_aa: CASSPDRGLTEAFF; cdr3_nt: TGTGCCAGCAGCCCGGATAGGGGGCTCACTGAAGCTTTCTTT; clone_size: -; cdr3_length: 14; d_call: TRBD1; v_call: TRBV5-6; j_call: TRBJ1-1
cdr3_aa: CASSLGTPSSGNTIYF; cdr3_nt: TGTGCCAGCAGCTTAGGGACACCAAGCTCTGGAAACACCATATATTTT; clone_size: once; cdr3_length: 16; d_call: -; v_call: TRBV7-9; j_call: TRBJ1-3
cdr3_aa: CASSLALAGSTEQYF; cdr3_nt: TGCGCCAGCAGCTTGGCACTAGCGGGGTCTACGGAGCAGTACTTC; clone_size: -; cdr3_length: 15; d_call: TRBD2; v_call: TRBV5-1; j_call: TRBJ2-7